The 5 T cell receptor beta chains given below trace back to one sample, sequenced in a study of cytomegalovirus exposure and HLA in healthy donors. The PCR employed 60 Vbeta primers together with 13 Jbeta primers. Data came from immunoSEQ multiplex PCR; TCRdb stores just in-frame clones and leaves some out. The sample lists around 140,000 clones, 70% to 85% seen once, with around 10% in the top ten. The source material was PBMCs. All receptors derive from a woman aged 55-70 years in good health and CMV-seropositive.

The chain is built from TRBV7-3 and TRBJ2-1, with 9 bases identical to TRBD1. Germline trimming cut 5 bases from V and 3 bases from J; bases unmatched to any gene: 5. Per the germline V gene, CDR1 is SGHTA and CDR2 is FQGTGA. The CDR3 runs to 15 residues. CDR3 sequence: CASSHGTGYYNEQFF. CDR3 nucleotides: TGTGCCAGCAGCCACGGGACAGGGTACTACAATGAGCAGTTCTTC.

The V gene is TRBV7-9, the J gene TRBJ1-1, with TRBD1 matching over 12 bases. The CDR3 is 16 amino acids. J was trimmed by 5 bases and V by 1 base; bases with no gene match: 5. Germline values: CDR1 SEHNR, CDR2 FQNEAQ (reference sequence). The CDR3 is CASSLGDRGRITEAFF. The CDR3, as DNA: TGTGCCAGCAGCTTAGGGGACAGGGGGCGCATAACTGAAGCTTTCTTT.

The CDR3 sequence: CASSSIQADTQYF. The CDR3 DNA sequence: TGTGCCAGCAGCTCCATACAGGCAGATACGCAGTATTTT. The rearrangement uses TRBV7-3 and TRBJ2-3, with a possible D match to TRBD1 (5 bases). Germline V gene lookup returns CDR1 SGHTA and CDR2 FQGTGA. The CDR3 contains 13 residues. The V gene lost 4 bases and the J gene lost 4 bases, with 9 bases spanning the gap.

The DNA of the CDR3 is TGTGCCAGTAGTATTTTAGACAGGGGCGAGCAGTACTTC. Translated, it gives CASSILDRGEQYF. This chain connects TRBV19 to TRBJ2-7; 8 bases align to TRBD1. V dropped 3 bases and J dropped 6; count of bases not matched to a gene: 4. The CDR3 runs 13 residues. In germline, CDR1 is LNHDA, CDR2 SQIVND (reference sequence).

V and J are TRBV10-3 and TRBJ2-1, with 13 nucleotides matching TRBD2. The germline gives CDR1 ENHRY, CDR2 SYGVKD. J gave up 5 bases and V 6 bases, and 7 bases lay outside the gene matches. CDR3 length: 16 amino acids. CDR3 sequence (DNA): TGTGCCATCAGCTACGGGACTAGCGGGACAGACAATGAGCAGTTCTTC. This encodes CAISYGTSGTDNEQFF.